The source of this T cell receptor beta chain is a study of cytomegalovirus exposure and HLA in healthy donors. At the level of the study: Early release data held about 85 million unique TCRs from HLA-typed donors. Study-level findings and limits: Listed as cytomegalovirus-associated were 150 to 200 TCR beta chains. According to a later analysis, most TCR beta chains associated with CMV appeared HLA-restricted.

Concerning this clone itself: Its antigen is unidentified.

Primers for the PCR totalled 60 Vbeta and 13 Jbeta. The protocol was immunoSEQ multiplex PCR, while the TCRdb copy is restricted to in-frame clones and leaves out a portion. Found here are about 120,000 clones, roughly 80% of them singletons; the top ten hold roughly 3.7%. V lost 5 bases and J lost 11, with 15 bases in between. This CDR3 is built from 13 residues. Germline-derived CDR1 and CDR2 are MNHNY and SVGAGI (reference sequence). This chain connects TRBV6-6 to TRBJ1-4; possibly TRBD1 for D (5 bases). The receptor was isolated from a woman aged 35 to 49 in good health and CMV-seropositive. Material for sequencing was PBMCs. The CDR3 reads CASSPLLGAKLFF. DNA of the CDR3: TGTGCCAGCAGTCCGTTGTTAGGGGCCAAACTGTTTTTT.